These 20 T cell receptor beta chains originate from one sample sequenced in a study of CD8+CD57+ T cells in acquired aplastic anemia (dated by TCRdb to 2016 to 2018). The sequencing machine was an Illumina HiSeq 2000. TCR beta VDJ combination and CDR3 sequence profiling used genomic DNA as the template. TCRdb reprocessing: public reads trimmed at Q25 with fastp, clones called with MiXCR, in-frame beta chains kept. Here each entry gathers all rows of one CDR3 protein and keeps the most common genes and DNA. A total of approximately 70,000 distinct CDR3 sequences appear in this sample, 55% of them only once. The ten largest make up 2% to 2.5% of the sample. Sequenced input: sorted CD4+, CD8+, or CD8+CD57+ T cells (not recorded which) from PBMCs. The receptors were sampled from a human donor in good health, serving as a control.

The V and J genes are TRBV25-1 and TRBJ2-3; D remains unclear. The CDR3 length is 14 residues. The V end lost 6 bases, the J end lost 2 bases, and 12 bases lay between the germline ends. The germline CDR1 and CDR2 sequences are MGHDK and SYGVNS. CDR3 amino acids: CASRGLVNTDTQYF. The CDR3 DNA reads as TGTGCCAGCAGGGGCCTTGTCAACACAGATACGCAGTATTTT.

This clonotype was detected many times. At one boundary the junction diverges from the germline segment, which might be a read error. The J gene is TRBJ2-7, the V gene TRBV6-1, with TRBD2 matching 7 bases. Germline CDR1 and CDR2: MNHNS and SASEGT. CDR3 length: 14 residues. The CDR3 nucleotides read TGTGCCAGCAGTGAAGATTGGGAAGGGCGGGAGACTTCCTTC. Its protein product is CASSEDWEGRETSF.

This clonotype turned up a few times. The chain carries TRBV9 and TRBJ1-5; D not resolved. Trimming cost V 0 bases and J 2 bases, with 6 bases left between them. Germline CDR1 and CDR2: SGDLS and YYNGEE. The CDR3 spans 14 residues. The CDR3 coding sequence is TGTGCCAGCAGCGTAGGTGGTGGCAATCAGCCCCAGCATTTT. Translated: CASSVGGGNQPQHF.

The V and J genes are TRBV19 and TRBJ2-1; D might be TRBD2 (6 bases). The CDR3 is made up of 15 amino acids. Germline V gene sequence: CDR1 LNHDA, CDR2 SQIVND (reference sequence). Trimming left V 0 bases short and J 2 bases short, with 8 bases between. CDR3 region: CASSIEAGTYNEQFF. The DNA for the CDR3 is TGTGCCAGTAGTATAGAGGCGGGAACCTACAATGAGCAGTTCTTC. Full variable domain (remainder filled in from reference TRBV19 and TRBJ2-1): DGGITQSPKYLFRKEGQNVTLSCEQNLNHDAMYWYRQDPGQGLRLIYYSQIVNDFQKGDIAEGYSVSREKKESFPLTVTSAQKNPTAFYLCASSIEAGTYNEQFFGPGTRLTVL.

This rearrangement joins TRBV24-1 to TRBJ2-5; TRBD1 is a possible D gene (5 bases). In germline, CDR1 is KGHDR, CDR2 SFDVKD. Trimming left V 3 bases short and J 0 bases short, with 28 bases between. The CDR3 spans 21 residues. DNA for the CDR3: TGTGCCACCAGTGATAGGGGTAACGGCAATCAGCCCCAAGTCGACCAAGAGACCCAGTACTTC. It yields the protein CATSDRGNGNQPQVDQETQYF.

This rearrangement joins TRBV18 to TRBJ1-1; 7 bases agree with TRBD1. The ends lost 3 bases at V and 1 base at J; junction bases unmatched: 5. CDR1 and CDR2 from the germline V gene are KGHSH and LQKENI. CDR3 length: 15 amino acids. The chain's CDR3 is CASSPPTGTNTEAFF. In DNA, the CDR3 is TGTGCCAGCTCACCGCCGACAGGGACGAACACTGAAGCTTTCTTT. Using reference TRBV18 and TRBJ1-1 for the parts outside the CDR3, the full variable domain is NAGVMQNPRHLVRRRGQEARLRCSPMKGHSHVYWYRQLPEEGLKFMVYLQKENIIDESGMPKERFSAEFPKEGPSILRIQQVVRGDSAAYFCASSPPTGTNTEAFFGQGTRLTVV.

This rearrangement joins TRBV7-2 to TRBJ2-7; D possibly uses TRBD1 or TRBD2 (6 bases each). Per the germline V gene, CDR1 is SGHTA and CDR2 is FQGNSA. CDR3 length: 13 residues. The V end was cut by 5 bases, the J end by 3 bases, with 11 bases between. This CDR3 reads CASSPKGGYEQYF. The CDR3 DNA sequence: TGTGCCAGCAGCCCCAAGGGGGGCTACGAGCAGTACTTC.

Ten or more counts support this clonotype. At one of its ends the junction is not consistent with the germline gene, which may arise from a read error. The CDR3 nucleotides are TGCAGTGCTAGAGAACCGCCAGGGGGCGCATATTCCCCCCTCCACTTT. It encodes CSAREPPGGAYSPLHF. This rearrangement joins TRBV20-1 to TRBJ1-6; 8 positions match TRBD1. This CDR3 comprises 16 residues. Germline CDR1 is DFQATT and CDR2 is SNEGSKA (reference sequence).

About this clonotype itself: A much more abundant neighbour one base away suggests this may be a read error. The J gene is TRBJ2-3, the V gene TRBV4-1, with TRBD2 matching 15 bases. The length of the CDR3 is 18 residues. Germline-derived CDR1 and CDR2 are MGHRA and YSYEKL. The J segment lost 8 bases and the V segment lost 3 bases, leaving 12 bases of the junction unmatched. In DNA form, the CDR3 reads TGCGCCAGCAGCCAGGGTGGACTAGCGGGAGGGGGAGGAGGTACGCAGTATTTT. Its translation is CASSQGGLAGGGGGTQYF.

By its share, this clonotype is medium-sized. The chain links TRBV29-1 to TRBJ2-7; tentatively, D is TRBD1 (5 bases). The germline V gene has CDR1 SQVTM and CDR2 ANQGSEA. V was trimmed by 7 bases and J by 5 bases, leaving 12 bases between them. This CDR3 contains 11 residues. As DNA, the CDR3 is TGCAGCGGGAACAGGAACGACGAGCAGTACTTC. Protein: CSGNRNDEQYF.

This clonotype was picked up many times. CDR3 residues: CASNRPLTGDTSGELFF. The CDR3, as DNA: TGTGCCAGCAATCGACCCCTGACAGGGGACACCTCGGGGGAGCTGTTTTTT. This chain connects TRBV2 to TRBJ2-2; 8 positions agree with TRBD1. Per the germline V gene, CDR1 is SNHLY and CDR2 is FYNNEI. This CDR3 has 17 amino acids. V lost 7 bases to trimming and J lost 8 bases; unmatched junction nucleotides: 18.

The rearrangement links TRBV20-1 to TRBJ2-1, with D hard to call. The germline V gene encodes CDR1 DFQATT and CDR2 SNEGSKA (reference sequence). Trimming pared 4 bases from V and 4 bases from J, leaving 8 bases between. This CDR3 is built from 12 residues. CDR3 residues: CSAMHGYNEQFF. The DNA for the CDR3 is TGCAGTGCTATGCATGGGTACAATGAGCAGTTCTTC.

Only one count was recorded for this clonotype. V gene TRBV10-1 combines with J gene TRBJ2-3; 8 nucleotides align to TRBD1. V lost 3 bases and J lost 3; bases outside the gene matches: 8. The length of the CDR3 is 16 residues. Looked up from germline, CDR1 is WNHNN and CDR2 is SYGVQD (reference sequence). The CDR3 loop is CASSDPGGSGTDTQYF. The CDR3 coding sequence is TGCGCCAGCAGTGACCCAGGGGGCAGTGGGACAGATACGCAGTATTTT.

This clonotype is categorized as medium-sized. This chain connects TRBV7-2 to TRBJ1-2, with a possible D match to TRBD1 (6 bases). This CDR3 region has 13 residues. Germline V gene sequence: CDR1 SGHTA, CDR2 FQGNSA. The V end was cut by 2 bases, the J end by 5 bases, with 9 bases between. Here the CDR3 reads CASSLNRAYGYTF. The CDR3 DNA reads as TGTGCCAGCAGCTTAAACAGGGCGTATGGCTACACCTTC.

The table lists this clonotype with a few counts. The gene calls are TRBV24-1 and TRBJ2-3, with 13 bases matching TRBD2. The CDR3 spans 14 residues. V lost 7 bases to trimming and J lost 6 bases; unmatched junction nucleotides: 3. Germline loops: CDR1 KGHDR, CDR2 SFDVKD. Here the CDR3 reads CATRTSGRIDTQYF. CDR3 DNA: TGTGCCACCAGGACTAGCGGGAGGATTGATACGCAGTATTTT.

The V and J genes are TRBV25-1 and TRBJ1-2, with TRBD1 matching 8 bases. V dropped 6 bases and J dropped 1; count of bases not matched to a gene: 1. This CDR3 spans 13 amino acids. Germline CDR1 and CDR2: MGHDK and SYGVNS. In DNA form, the CDR3 reads TGTGCCAGCAGGGGACAGGATAACTATGGCTACACCTTC. Translation: CASRGQDNYGYTF.

The chain uses TRBV29-1 and TRBJ2-3, with 9 bases identical to TRBD2. The V gene's germline CDR1 is SQVTM and CDR2 ANQGSEA. This CDR3 region has 15 residues. After removal of 3 bases from V and 1 base from J, the junction contained 5 bases not matched to a gene. In nucleotides, the CDR3 is TGCAGCGTTGAGGCTCCTAGCGGGGGCACAGATACGCAGTATTTT. Amino acids: CSVEAPSGGTDTQYF.

Judged by abundance, this clonotype is medium-sized (0.01 to 0.1%). This chain uses TRBV15 with TRBJ1-1, with D possibly being TRBD1 (6 bases). The V end lost 5 bases, the J end lost 6 bases, and 13 bases lay between the germline ends. CDR1 is LNHNV, CDR2 YYDKDF, per germline (reference sequence). The CDR3 runs to 13 residues. Here the CDR3 reads CATSGGGGPEAFF. The CDR3 DNA follows: TGTGCCACCAGCGGAGGGGGGGGCCCTGAAGCTTTCTTT.

This clonotype was recorded at least ten times. V usage is TRBV20-1 and J usage is TRBJ1-2, with unresolved D. This CDR3 is 16 amino acids long. V lost 6 bases and J lost 2, with 22 bases in between. Germline CDR1 reads DFQATT; CDR2 reads SNEGSKA (reference sequence). CDR3 in amino acids: CSAPARTSVHNYGYTF. Written as DNA, the CDR3 is TGCAGTGCCCCGGCGAGAACGTCAGTGCACAACTATGGCTACACCTTC.

There are many counts of this clonotype. The V call is TRBV4-1, the J call TRBJ2-1, with D perhaps assigned TRBD1 or TRBD2 (6 bases each). The V and J ends lost 1 base and 4 bases respectively, with 17 bases between them. Looked up from germline, CDR1 is MGHRA and CDR2 is YSYEKL. The CDR3 covers 17 residues. CDR3: CASSQGDSGAQYNEQFF. The CDR3 nucleotides are TGCGCCAGCAGCCAAGGGGACTCAGGGGCCCAATACAATGAGCAGTTCTTC.